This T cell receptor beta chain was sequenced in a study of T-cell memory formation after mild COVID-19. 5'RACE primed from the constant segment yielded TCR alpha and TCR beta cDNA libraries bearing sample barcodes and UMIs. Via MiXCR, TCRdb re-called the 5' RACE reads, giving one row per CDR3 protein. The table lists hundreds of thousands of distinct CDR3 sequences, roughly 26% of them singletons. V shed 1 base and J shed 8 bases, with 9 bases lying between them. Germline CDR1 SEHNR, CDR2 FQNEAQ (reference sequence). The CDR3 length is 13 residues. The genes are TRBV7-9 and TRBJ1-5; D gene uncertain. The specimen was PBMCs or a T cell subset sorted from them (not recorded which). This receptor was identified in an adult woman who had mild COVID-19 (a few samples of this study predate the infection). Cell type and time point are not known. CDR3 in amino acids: CASSLGPIEPQHF. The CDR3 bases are TGTGCCAGCAGCTTAGGGCCCATCGAGCCCCAGCATTTT.